This T cell receptor (beta chain) derives from a study of response to subunit inactivated influenza vaccine. TCRdb fed the RT-PCR reads into MiXCR, producing one record per CDR3 protein. Of approximately 530,000 distinct CDR3 sequences listed, approximately 7.2% are singletons. General study findings and limits: After each seasonal influenza vaccination, few new T cells are recruited, the authors suggested.

V shed 5 bases, J shed 5 bases, and the junction held 7 bases outside the gene matches. This CDR3 is 14 amino acids long. This clonotype was counted many times. Its matching antigen is unknown. The TCR originated in a man aged 50-75 years who received an inactivated influenza vaccine. The chain combines TRBV12-3 or TRBV12-4 with TRBJ1-1; 8 bases match TRBD1. This sample comprised PBMCs from blood, obtained 23 months after vaccination. This CDR3 is CASSIQGGGTEAFF. The CDR3 DNA is TGTGCCAGCAGTATACAGGGGGGCGGGACTGAAGCTTTCTTT.